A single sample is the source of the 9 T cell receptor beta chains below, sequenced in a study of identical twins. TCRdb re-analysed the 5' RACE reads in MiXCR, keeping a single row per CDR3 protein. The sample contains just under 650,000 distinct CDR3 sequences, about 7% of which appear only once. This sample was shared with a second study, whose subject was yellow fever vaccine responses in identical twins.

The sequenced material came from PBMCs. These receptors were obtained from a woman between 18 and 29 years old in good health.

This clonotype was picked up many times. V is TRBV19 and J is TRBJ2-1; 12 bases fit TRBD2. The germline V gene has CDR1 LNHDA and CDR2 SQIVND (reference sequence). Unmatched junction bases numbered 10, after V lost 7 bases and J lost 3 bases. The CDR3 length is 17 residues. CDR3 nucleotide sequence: TGTGCCAGTACCCAGTCCCTAGCGGGGGGGTTCTACAATGAGCAGTTCTTC. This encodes CASTQSLAGGFYNEQFF.

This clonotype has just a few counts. The CDR3 reads CASSQVLQGAEAFF. The CDR3 nucleotides read TGTGCCAGCAGCCAAGTGCTACAGGGGGCTGAAGCTTTCTTT. This sequence joins TRBV3-1 and TRBJ1-1, with 8 positions matching TRBD1. The CDR3 is made up of 14 amino acids. V shed 1 base, J shed 6 bases, and the junction held 4 bases outside the gene matches. In germline, CDR1 is LGHDT, CDR2 YNNKEL (reference sequence).

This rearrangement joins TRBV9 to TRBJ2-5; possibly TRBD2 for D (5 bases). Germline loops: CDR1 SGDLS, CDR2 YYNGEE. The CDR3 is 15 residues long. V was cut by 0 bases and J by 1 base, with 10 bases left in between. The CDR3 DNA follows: TGTGCCAGCAGCGTAGATGGTGAGGGCCAAGAGACCCAGTACTTC. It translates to CASSVDGEGQETQYF.

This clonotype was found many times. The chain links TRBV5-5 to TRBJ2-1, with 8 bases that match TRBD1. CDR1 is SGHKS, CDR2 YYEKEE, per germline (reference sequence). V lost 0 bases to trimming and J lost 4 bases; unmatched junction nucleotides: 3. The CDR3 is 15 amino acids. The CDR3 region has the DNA TGTGCCAGCAGCTTGGGGACAGGGCAATACAATGAGCAGTTCTTC. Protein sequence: CASSLGTGQYNEQFF.

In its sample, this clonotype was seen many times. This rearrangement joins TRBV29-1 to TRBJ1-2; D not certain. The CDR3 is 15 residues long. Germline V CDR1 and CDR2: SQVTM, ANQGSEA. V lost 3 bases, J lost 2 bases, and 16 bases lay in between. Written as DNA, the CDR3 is TGCAGCGTTGAGGTTTCGAATCTGGGAAACTATGGCTACACCTTC. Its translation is CSVEVSNLGNYGYTF.

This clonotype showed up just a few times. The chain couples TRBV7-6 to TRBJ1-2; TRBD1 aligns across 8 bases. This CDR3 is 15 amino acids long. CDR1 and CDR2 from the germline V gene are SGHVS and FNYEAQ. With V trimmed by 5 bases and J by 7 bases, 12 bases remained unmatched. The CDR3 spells CASSLSFGQGLGYTF. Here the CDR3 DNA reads TGTGCCAGCAGCCTATCCTTCGGACAGGGCCTTGGCTACACCTTC.

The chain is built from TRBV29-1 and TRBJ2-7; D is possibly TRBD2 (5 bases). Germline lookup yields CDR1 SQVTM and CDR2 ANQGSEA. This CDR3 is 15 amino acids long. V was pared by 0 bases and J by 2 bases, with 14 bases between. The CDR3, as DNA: TGCAGCGTTGAAGAGGAGCGCATCGGGACCTACGAGCAGTACTTC. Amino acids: CSVEEERIGTYEQYF.

CDR3 loop: CATSRRRDSSYNEQFF. CDR3 sequence (DNA): TGTGCCACCAGCAGAAGGAGGGACAGCTCCTACAATGAGCAGTTCTTC. The rearrangement joins TRBV15 to TRBJ2-1, with D maybe TRBD1 (7 bases). Trimming stripped 2 bases from V and 0 bases from J, with 11 bases between. This CDR3 has 16 amino acids. Per the germline V gene, CDR1 is LNHNV and CDR2 is YYDKDF (reference sequence).

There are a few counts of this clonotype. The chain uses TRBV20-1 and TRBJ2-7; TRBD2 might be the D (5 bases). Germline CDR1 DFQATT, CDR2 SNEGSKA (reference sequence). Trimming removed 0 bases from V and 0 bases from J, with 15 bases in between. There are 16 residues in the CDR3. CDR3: CSARDLSYGDSYEQYF. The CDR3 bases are TGCAGTGCTAGAGATCTGAGCTACGGGGACTCCTACGAGCAGTACTTC.